This TCR beta chain stems from a study of regulatory T cells in long-lasting Graves disease (dated by TCRdb to the early 2020s). In the study overall: Persistent Graves' disease was defined as antithyroid drug treatment for over 5 years with persistently positive TSH receptor autoantibodies. On average, persistent Graves' disease patients in the clinical cohort had been on antithyroid drugs for about 10 years. A total of around 35 samples were covered by TCR sequencing, comprising around 13 persistent and approximately 20 newly diagnosed Graves' disease patients. The study took place in China and was registered as a clinical trial. Peripheral blood TCR sequencing and RNA sequencing compared persistent Graves' disease patients with newly diagnosed Graves' disease patients. The paper as a whole reports these results and caveats: Persistent Graves' disease patients showed lower TCR Shannon entropy and fewer highly expanded clones than newly diagnosed patients, suggesting clonal expansion. The authors acknowledged the small sample size as a limitation that may reduce accuracy. Patients with persistent disease shared more public clonotypes (about 2,500) than newly diagnosed patients did (around 1,000). The study examined only peripheral blood because the primary lesion, thyroid tissue, could not be accessed. Sequencing and analysis were restricted to the TCR beta chain.

A remark on this clonotype: This clone's antigen is unknown. No much larger clone exists at a distance of one base, and base qualities are not known.

What the time point label conveys for this sample: persistent/refractory GD, antithyroid drugs over 5 years with positive TRAb. For both TCR sequencing and RNA sequencing, RNA was extracted from PBMCs in TRIzol. The diagnosis of Graves' disease was made according to American Thyroid Association guidelines. Patients for the study were recruited at an endocrinology department in Xi'an, China. Each patient gave roughly 10 milliliters of peripheral blood, collected in an EDTA anticoagulant tube. Ficoll Paque Plus density gradient separation was used to isolate PBMCs, and no further T cell sorting was performed. RNA quality was checked with an Agilent 2100 Bioanalyzer and agarose gel, and concentration with a NanoDrop 2000. The receptor library was made with multiplex PCR. Sequencing was performed on an Illumina HiSeq 4000. CDR3 regions were amplified by Arm-PCR with iRepertoire HTBI primers to construct TCR beta libraries. PCR products were gel purified before sequencing. On the authors' methods: A total of 62 TRBV and some 15 TRBJ segments were identified across samples and were used for gene usage analysis of CDR3 amino acid clonotypes. COPE and FqMerger were used to merge filtered high-quality paired reads into contigs. Contigs were aligned with BLAST to IMGT TRBV, TRBD and TRBJ reference genes, and CDR3 was defined per IMGT. Highly expanded clones were defined as clonotypes with a frequency above 0.1%. Repertoire diversity was measured by Shannon entropy, and V-J evenness by the Gini coefficient. A clonotype was considered public if more than one individual shared it. Clones were called with MiXCR by TCRdb after fastp trimmed the public reads at Q25, and only in-frame beta chains were retained. Rows with a matching CDR3 protein are joined into one entry that keeps the most common DNA and genes. What appears here as the V and J calls and clone size reflects TCRdb's work, not the paper's. The sample yields 700,000 or so distinct CDR3 sequences; about 30% were counted once. The ten largest clones represent around 40% of the sample.

This TCR was recovered from a female donor with Graves disease. This sample comprised peripheral blood mononuclear cells (PBMCs), obtained when the disease was refractory, from a patient treated with antithyroid drugs.

In nucleotide form, the sequence is TGCAGTGCTAGGAGCGCCGGGGAGCTGTTTTTT. This gives the protein CSARSAGELFF. The V and J genes are TRBV20-1 and TRBJ2-2, with no confident D gene call. At the junction V is shortened by 3 bases and J by 6 bases, with 5 bases in between. From a lookup of the germline V gene (reference sequence), CDR1 and CDR2 are DFQATT and SNEGSKA. Taken from cysteine to phenylalanine, the CDR3 has 11 residues. Only the CDR3 portion is preserved as DNA: 33 bases, with reading frame beginning at the first base.